This section outlines one T cell receptor (beta chain) sequence together with its context. This specimen belongs to a study of blood T cell repertoires in COVID-19. The wider study: Sources were T cells, B-cell-depleted T cells, or PBMCs; the material itself was cDNA or gDNA.

The CDR3 is 15 amino acids. The germline gives CDR1 LGHDT, CDR2 YNNKEL (reference sequence). J gave up 0 bases and V 3 bases, and 2 bases lay outside the gene matches. Seattle's cohort entered during active infection and was followed longitudinally. Sequencing used immunoSEQ multiplex PCR; TCRdb keeps in-frame clones, though not all of them. Among approximately 300,000 clones listed, 90% were seen once. The sequencing sample was made of peripheral blood. This receptor was taken from a woman aged 25 to 39 with COVID-19, enrolled during active disease. This sequence joins TRBV3-1 (or the pseudogene TRBV3-2) and TRBJ2-7, with TRBD2 matching 10 bases. Here the CDR3 reads CASSQTSGPSYEQYF. As DNA, the CDR3 is TGTGCCAGCAGCCAGACTAGCGGGCCCTCCTACGAGCAGTACTTC.